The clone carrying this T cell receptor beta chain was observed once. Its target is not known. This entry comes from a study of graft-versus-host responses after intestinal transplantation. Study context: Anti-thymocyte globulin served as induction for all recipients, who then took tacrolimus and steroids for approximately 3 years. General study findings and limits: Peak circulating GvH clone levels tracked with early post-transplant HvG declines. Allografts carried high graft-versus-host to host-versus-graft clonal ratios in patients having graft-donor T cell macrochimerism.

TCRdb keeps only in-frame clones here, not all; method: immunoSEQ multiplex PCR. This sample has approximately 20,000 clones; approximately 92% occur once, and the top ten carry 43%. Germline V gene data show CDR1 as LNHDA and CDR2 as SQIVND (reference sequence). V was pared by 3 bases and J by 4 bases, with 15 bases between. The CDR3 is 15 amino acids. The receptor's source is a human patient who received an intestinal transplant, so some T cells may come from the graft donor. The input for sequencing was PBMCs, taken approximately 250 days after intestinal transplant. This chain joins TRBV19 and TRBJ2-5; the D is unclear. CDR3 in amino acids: CASSIWPPGRETQYF. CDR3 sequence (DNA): TGTGCCAGTAGTATTTGGCCCCCGGGCCGAGAGACCCAGTACTTC.